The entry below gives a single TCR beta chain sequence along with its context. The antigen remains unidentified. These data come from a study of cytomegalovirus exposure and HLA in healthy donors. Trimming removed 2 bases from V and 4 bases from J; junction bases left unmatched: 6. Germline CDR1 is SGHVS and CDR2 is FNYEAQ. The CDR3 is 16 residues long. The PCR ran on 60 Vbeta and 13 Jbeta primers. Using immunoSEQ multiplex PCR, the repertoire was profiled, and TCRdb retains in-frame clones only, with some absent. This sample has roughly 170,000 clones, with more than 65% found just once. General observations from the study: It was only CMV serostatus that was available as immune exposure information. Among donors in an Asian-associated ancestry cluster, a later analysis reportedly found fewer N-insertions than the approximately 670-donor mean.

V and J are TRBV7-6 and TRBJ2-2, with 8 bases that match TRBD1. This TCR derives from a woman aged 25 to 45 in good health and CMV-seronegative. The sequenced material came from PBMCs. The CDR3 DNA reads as TGTGCCAGCAGCTTACAGCCAGGGGGCCGCACCGGGGAGCTGTTTTTT. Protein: CASSLQPGGRTGELFF.